In this sample, the clone carrying this T cell receptor beta chain turned up a few times. What it binds is unknown. The record originates from a study of T cell repertoires in cytomegalovirus infection. Study-wide background: Public TCR beta signatures provided an indication of both CMV infection and a matching HLA type. Study results and caveats: The study found HLA-C-restricted CMV-specific TCR beta clonotypes dominating the ex vivo response.

The CDR3 spans 16 residues. V trimming: 3 bases; J trimming: 4 bases; junction bases outside the gene matches: 7. The germline CDR1 and CDR2 sequences are SEHNR and FQNEAQ (reference sequence). From the reads, TCRdb called clonotypes with MiXCR, one entry per CDR3 protein. This table has approximately 700,000 distinct CDR3 sequences, approximately 40% appearing once. The chain employs TRBV7-9 and TRBJ1-5; TRBD1 matches 9 bases. The sequence was collected from a human donor in good health (CMV status not recorded). Some clones in this sample may be carry-over from other donors' samples. Material for sequencing was PBMCs. The CDR3 loop reads CASSLETGGGNQPQHF. CDR3 DNA: TGTGCCAGCAGCTTGGAAACAGGGGGCGGGAATCAGCCCCAGCATTTT. The variable domain in full, completed from reference TRBV7-9 and TRBJ1-5, reads DTGVSQNPRHKITKRGQNVTFRCDPISEHNRLYWYRQTLGQGPEFLTYFQNEAQLEKSRLLSDRFSAERPKGSFSTLEIQRTEQGDSAMYLCASSLETGGGNQPQHFGDGTRLSIL.